The rows below give T cell receptor beta chains drawn from one sample of a study of regulatory T cells in long-lasting Graves disease. Each CDR3 protein is one row after TCRdb ran MiXCR on the multiplex PCR reads. Of around 400,000 distinct CDR3 sequences in the sample, roughly a fifth are singletons; the top ten hold approximately 15%. The source material was peripheral blood mononuclear cells (PBMCs), sampled when the disease was refractory, from a patient treated with antithyroid drugs. These receptors came from a female donor with Graves disease. Each CDR3 is given with its conserved first and last residue. D genes are given only for firm matches. Expanded clones are given a class, and other clones once, few, many or no size at all.

abundance: many; v_gene: TRBV28; j_gene: TRBJ1-2; d_gene: -; CDR3nt: TGTGCCAGCAACTCCCAGCGGCAGCCCTACACCTTC; CDR3aa: CASNSQRQPYTF
abundance: many; v_gene: TRBV5-5; j_gene: TRBJ2-2; d_gene: -; CDR3nt: TGTGCCAGCAGCTTGTCTTTGCGGGAGCTGTTTTTT; CDR3aa: CASSLSLRELFF
abundance: many; v_gene: TRBV7-9; j_gene: TRBJ1-2; d_gene: -; CDR3nt: TGTGCCAGCAGCTTAGCAACAGTCGGGTATGGCTACACCTTC; CDR3aa: CASSLATVGYGYTF
abundance: many; v_gene: TRBV13; j_gene: TRBJ2-1; d_gene: -; CDR3nt: TGTGCCAGTCGGACAGCGAATGAGCAGTTCTTC; CDR3aa: CASRTANEQFF
abundance: few; v_gene: TRBV29-1; j_gene: TRBJ2-2; d_gene: -; CDR3nt: TGCAGCGTTGACGCGGGGGCGAGCACCGGGGAGCTGTTTTTT; CDR3aa: CSVDAGASTGELFF
abundance: -; v_gene: TRBV7-9; j_gene: TRBJ1-1; d_gene: -; CDR3nt: TGTGCCAGCACCAGTCCCTATGTTGATGAAGCTTTCTTT; CDR3aa: CASTSPYVDEAFF
abundance: many; v_gene: TRBV7-2; j_gene: TRBJ2-5; d_gene: TRBD2; CDR3nt: TGTGCCAGCAGCTTAGCGGGGACTAGCGGGGAACGGACCCAGTACTTC; CDR3aa: CASSLAGTSGERTQYF
abundance: many; v_gene: TRBV7-9; j_gene: TRBJ2-7; d_gene: TRBD2; CDR3nt: TGTGCCAGCAGCGGCGTGGCTAGCGGCTCCTACGAGCAGTACTTC; CDR3aa: CASSGVASGSYEQYF
abundance: many; v_gene: TRBV2; j_gene: TRBJ2-7; d_gene: TRBD2; CDR3nt: TGTGCCAGCAGTGGGAGTAGCGGGTTCGGCGAGCAGTACTTC; CDR3aa: CASSGSSGFGEQYF
abundance: -; v_gene: TRBV15; j_gene: TRBJ2-7; d_gene: TRBD1; CDR3nt: TGTGCCACCAGCAGCCGGGACAGCTCCTACGAGCAGTACTTC; CDR3aa: CATSSRDSSYEQYF
abundance: many; v_gene: TRBV12-3/TRBV12-4; j_gene: TRBJ2-7; d_gene: TRBD1; CDR3nt: TGTGCCAGCAATTCCTACGGGACAGGGAATCTCTACGAGCAGTACTTC; CDR3aa: CASNSYGTGNLYEQYF
abundance: many; v_gene: TRBV12-3/TRBV12-4; j_gene: TRBJ1-1; d_gene: -; CDR3nt: TGTGCCAGCAGTCCAGACACTGAAGCTTTCTTT; CDR3aa: CASSPDTEAFF
abundance: few; v_gene: TRBV4-1; j_gene: TRBJ2-7; d_gene: TRBD2; CDR3nt: TGCGCCAGCAGCCACGGACTAGCGAGCTACGAGCAGTACTTC; CDR3aa: CASSHGLASYEQYF
abundance: -; v_gene: TRBV13; j_gene: TRBJ1-1; d_gene: -; CDR3nt: TGTGCCAGCAGCCCGGGGGGGGGCGGCGGCACTGAAGCTTTCTTT; CDR3aa: CASSPGGGGGTEAFF
abundance: many; v_gene: TRBV24-1; j_gene: TRBJ2-7; d_gene: TRBD1; CDR3nt: TGTGCCACCAGTGATCTTGACAGGGCCGAGCAGTACTTC; CDR3aa: CATSDLDRAEQYF
abundance: -; v_gene: TRBV7-3; j_gene: TRBJ2-3; d_gene: -; CDR3nt: TGTGCCAGCAGCTTGTCAGCTAGCACAGATACGCAGTATTTT; CDR3aa: CASSLSASTDTQYF